What follows describes a single T cell receptor beta chain. V was cut by 5 bases and J by 7 bases, with 11 bases left in between. CDR1 is SGHVS and CDR2 is FNYEAQ in the germline V gene. The CDR3 spans 13 residues. These data belong to a study of blood T cell repertoires in COVID-19. Overall study: From the United States, Italy and Spain came samples of acute and convalescent COVID-19. Sample material is recorded as cDNA or gDNA derived from T cells, B-cell-depleted T cells, or PBMCs.

As originally analysed: From reference gene primer amplification, estimates of nucleated cell counts were derived. Profiled with immunoSEQ multiplex PCR; TCRdb holds only in-frame clones, not every one. The V and J calls and the clone size are those of that table, but D and trimming were determined from the DNA. The repertoire holds 230,000 or so clones, with 75% to 90% as singletons. The sample was peripheral blood. This receptor was identified in a middle-aged woman who had recovered from COVID-19. The V and J genes are TRBV7-6 and TRBJ1-4; D is unclear. This CDR3 reads CASSRHISEKLFF. The CDR3 region has the DNA TGTGCCAGCAGCAGACATATTAGTGAAAAACTGTTTTTT.